A selection of T cell receptor beta chains follows, all from one sample in a study of blood T cell repertoires in COVID-19. Some clones are missing from TCRdb's copy, which holds only in-frame ones; the method was immunoSEQ multiplex PCR. The sample includes 340,000 or so clones, 80% to 90% of them seen just once. The sequenced sample consisted of peripheral blood. The source is a man under 40 with active or convalescent COVID-19. The CDR3 runs from the conserved cysteine through the conserved F or W. Each record gives: D gene, clone size, J gene, V gene, CDR3 DNA, CDR3 protein. The D gene is left open where the match is weak. Clone size is stated in some rows and not others, as once, few, many or a class when expanded.

D gene: .
clone size: .
J gene: TRBJ1-2
V gene: TRBV12-3/TRBV12-4
CDR3 DNA: TGTGCCAGCAGCTTGCGGTCACGGAATGGCTACACCTTC
CDR3 protein: CASSLRSRNGYTF

D gene: TRBD2
clone size: .
J gene: TRBJ2-1
V gene: TRBV7-2
CDR3 DNA: TGTGCCAGCAGCCCCCTAGCGGGCCCAGCTAATGAGCAGTTCTTC
CDR3 protein: CASSPLAGPANEQFF

D gene: .
clone size: .
J gene: TRBJ2-5
V gene: TRBV6-6
CDR3 DNA: TGTGCCAGCAGTTACTCTACGGGGGAGACCCAGTACTTC
CDR3 protein: CASSYSTGETQYF

D gene: TRBD1
clone size: .
J gene: TRBJ1-4
V gene: TRBV7-2
CDR3 DNA: TGTGCCAGCAGCTTCTCAGGGGGCAGTGAAAAACTGTTTTTT
CDR3 protein: CASSFSGGSEKLFF

D gene: TRBD1
clone size: .
J gene: TRBJ2-1
V gene: TRBV6-5
CDR3 DNA: TGTGCCAGCAAGAGACAGGGGGCAAATGAGCAGTTCTTC
CDR3 protein: CASKRQGANEQFF

D gene: .
clone size: .
J gene: TRBJ2-5
V gene: TRBV5-1
CDR3 DNA: TGCGCCAGCGTTATAAGGCCAGGGGAGACCCAGTACTTC
CDR3 protein: CASVIRPGETQYF

D gene: TRBD2
clone size: .
J gene: TRBJ2-1
V gene: TRBV4-2
CDR3 DNA: TGTGCCAGCAGCCAAGATGGACTAGCGGGGGGGGAGCAGTTCTTC
CDR3 protein: CASSQDGLAGGEQFF

D gene: .
clone size: .
J gene: TRBJ1-4
V gene: TRBV6-5
CDR3 DNA: TGTGCCAGCGGCCGGGAGAGTGAAAAACTGTTTTTT
CDR3 protein: CASGRESEKLFF

D gene: .
clone size: once
J gene: TRBJ2-7
V gene: TRBV28
CDR3 DNA: TGTGCCAGCAGTTTTGGACAGCCAAAAGAGCAGTACTTC
CDR3 protein: CASSFGQPKEQYF

D gene: .
clone size: .
J gene: TRBJ1-5
V gene: TRBV27
CDR3 DNA: TGTGCCAGCAGCCCCCGGGGGGGATGGAATCAGCCCCAGCATTTT
CDR3 protein: CASSPRGGWNQPQHF

D gene: TRBD1
clone size: .
J gene: TRBJ2-7
V gene: TRBV2
CDR3 DNA: TGTGCCAGCAGTGGCGGCGACAGGGGGTTTGAGCAGTACTTC
CDR3 protein: CASSGGDRGFEQYF

D gene: TRBD1
clone size: .
J gene: TRBJ1-2
V gene: TRBV28
CDR3 DNA: TGTGCCAGCAGTTGGGCAGGGGGCGCTTTTGGCTACACCTTC
CDR3 protein: CASSWAGGAFGYTF

D gene: .
clone size: .
J gene: TRBJ2-1
V gene: TRBV4-3
CDR3 DNA: TGCGCCAGCAGCCAAGAAGAACTAGCTAGCTACAATGAGCAGTTCTTC
CDR3 protein: CASSQEELASYNEQFF

D gene: .
clone size: .
J gene: TRBJ1-3
V gene: TRBV7-2
CDR3 DNA: TGTGCCAGCAGCTTAGGGGTACAGGGAACTGGAAACACCATATATTTT
CDR3 protein: CASSLGVQGTGNTIYF

D gene: TRBD1
clone size: .
J gene: TRBJ1-2
V gene: TRBV6-5
CDR3 DNA: TGTGCCAGCACGGCAGGGGGGAGAGGATATGGCTACACCTTC
CDR3 protein: CASTAGGRGYGYTF

D gene: .
clone size: once
J gene: TRBJ1-2
V gene: TRBV9
CDR3 DNA: TGTGCCAGCAGCATAGACAGTCAATATGGCTACACCTTC
CDR3 protein: CASSIDSQYGYTF

D gene: TRBD1
clone size: .
J gene: TRBJ2-6
V gene: TRBV7-6
CDR3 DNA: TGTGCCAGCAGCTTAGCCGGGACAGGGGGGAAGGGGGCCAACGTCCTGACTTTC
CDR3 protein: CASSLAGTGGKGANVLTF

D gene: TRBD2
clone size: .
J gene: TRBJ2-3
V gene: TRBV7-3
CDR3 DNA: TGTGCCAGCAGCTTATACCCTAGCGGGACCCTGGATACGCAGTATTTT
CDR3 protein: CASSLYPSGTLDTQYF

D gene: TRBD2
clone size: .
J gene: TRBJ2-1
V gene: TRBV7-2
CDR3 DNA: TGTGCCAGCAGCTTGTACGGACTAGGGACGCAGTTCTTC
CDR3 protein: CASSLYGLGTQFF

D gene: .
clone size: few
J gene: TRBJ1-1
V gene: TRBV11-3
CDR3 DNA: TGTGCCAGCAGCTTTTGGCAGGGTTGGGGGAACACTGAAGCTTTCTTT
CDR3 protein: CASSFWQGWGNTEAFF

D gene: TRBD1
clone size: once
J gene: TRBJ1-4
V gene: TRBV6-6
CDR3 DNA: TGTGCCAGCAGTTACTCCGAGGGGGCATTTGAAAAACTGTTTTTT
CDR3 protein: CASSYSEGAFEKLFF

D gene: TRBD2
clone size: .
J gene: TRBJ2-1
V gene: TRBV28
CDR3 DNA: TGTGCCAGCAGTTCCCTGGATCGACTAGCGGGGTTTGTTGATGAGCAGTTCTTC
CDR3 protein: CASSSLDRLAGFVDEQFF

D gene: .
clone size: .
J gene: TRBJ1-2
V gene: TRBV29-1
CDR3 DNA: TGCAGCATTTCTCCCGGGGGCTATGGCTACACCTTC
CDR3 protein: CSISPGGYGYTF

D gene: TRBD2
clone size: .
J gene: TRBJ2-2
V gene: TRBV10-2
CDR3 DNA: TGCGCCAGCAGGGGCGTAGCGGGAGTCACCGGGGAGCTGTTTTTT
CDR3 protein: CASRGVAGVTGELFF

D gene: TRBD1
clone size: .
J gene: TRBJ1-2
V gene: TRBV15
CDR3 DNA: TGTGCCACCAGCAGAGTAAGAACAGGGGACTATGGCTACACCTTC
CDR3 protein: CATSRVRTGDYGYTF

D gene: TRBD1
clone size: .
J gene: TRBJ1-1
V gene: TRBV7-6
CDR3 DNA: TGTGCCAGCAGCCCCATAGGGGGACAGGGTACGAGCACTGAAGCTTTCTTT
CDR3 protein: CASSPIGGQGTSTEAFF

D gene: .
clone size: .
J gene: TRBJ2-7
V gene: TRBV13
CDR3 DNA: TGTGCCAGCAGCTTAGGACAGGGACGAGGGTGGTACGAGCAGTACTTC
CDR3 protein: CASSLGQGRGWYEQYF

D gene: TRBD1
clone size: .
J gene: TRBJ1-6
V gene: TRBV7-2
CDR3 DNA: TGTGCCAGCAGCTACCTCCGGACAGGGGGCAATTCACCCCTCCACTTT
CDR3 protein: CASSYLRTGGNSPLHF

D gene: .
clone size: .
J gene: TRBJ2-1
V gene: TRBV15
CDR3 DNA: TGTGCCACCAGCAGAGAGGTAGACGGAGCCAACAATGAGCAGTTCTTC
CDR3 protein: CATSREVDGANNEQFF